These 6 T cell receptor beta chains were sequenced from one sample in a study of blood T cells in healthy people across ages (dated by TCRdb to between 2015 and 2016). The library was made by 5' RACE. Data came from an Illumina HiSeq 2500. A second 7 to 11 cycle PCR used a sample-barcoded 5' primer and a J-beta primer mix. The public reads were quality trimmed at Q25 with fastp and then assembled into clones with MiXCR by TCRdb, keeping productive beta chains. Identical CDR3 protein sequences are pooled into one entry, listed with their most common genes and DNA. The sample includes around 780,000 distinct CDR3 sequences, with around three fifths observed a single time. Jointly, the top ten make up around 25% of the sample. Sequencing was done on a sample of blood. Every receptor here comes from a man aged 40-49 years in good health.

There are a few counts of this clonotype. The chain has TRBV2 and TRBJ2-3; no reliable D call. V was cut by 2 bases and J by 2 bases, with 8 bases left in between. This CDR3 spans 14 amino acids. Per the germline V gene, CDR1 is SNHLY and CDR2 is FYNNEI. CDR3 protein: CASSERTVTDTQYF. CDR3 sequence (DNA): TGTGCCAGCAGTGAAAGGACGGTCACAGATACGCAGTATTTT.

The chain recombines TRBV20-1 with TRBJ1-2; D gene unclear. The CDR3 spans 12 residues. Germline values: CDR1 DFQATT, CDR2 SNEGSKA (reference sequence). V was clipped by 6 bases and J by 4 bases, with 12 bases between them. CDR3 in amino acids: CSAPLGSYGYTF. The CDR3 coding sequence is TGCAGTGCCCCTCTCGGATCCTATGGCTACACCTTC.

The table lists this clonotype with many counts. The V gene is TRBV2, the J gene TRBJ2-7; D not certain. V lost 8 bases, J lost 2 bases, and 10 bases lay in between. CDR1 is SNHLY and CDR2 is FYNNEI in the germline V gene. The CDR3 contains 12 residues. In DNA form, the CDR3 reads TGTGCCAGCCGACTGTATGCCTACGAGCAGTACTTC. Protein sequence: CASRLYAYEQYF.

This clonotype has just a few counts. The chain carries TRBV15 and TRBJ2-7; D uncertain. CDR1 LNHNV and CDR2 YYDKDF come from the germline V gene (reference sequence). This CDR3 has 12 amino acids. V lost 1 base to trimming and J lost 5 bases, with 6 bases between them. CDR3 in DNA: TGTGCCACCAGCAGAGGGTGGGACGAGCAGTACTTC. This encodes CATSRGWDEQYF.

This clonotype was seen at least ten times. The chain's CDR3 is CASSYPYEQYF. In DNA form, the CDR3 reads TGTGCCAGCAGTTACCCCTACGAGCAGTACTTC. This chain connects TRBV6-2 or TRBV6-3 to TRBJ2-7; no definite D call. Germline V gene sequence: CDR1 MNHEY, CDR2 SVGEGT. This CDR3 comprises 11 residues. V lost 2 bases and J 2 bases, leaving 1 base between the germline ends.

The chain links TRBV5-6 to TRBJ2-7; 9 positions match TRBD2. The ends lost 1 base at V and 4 bases at J; junction bases unmatched: 3. The CDR3 has 14 amino acids. CDR1 is SGHDT, CDR2 YYEEEE, per germline. CDR3 coding DNA: TGTGCCAGCAGCTTGCTGACTAGCGGATACGAGCAGTACTTC. Translating it yields CASSLLTSGYEQYF.